This T cell receptor beta chain was identified during a study of blood T cells in healthy people across ages (dated by TCRdb to the mid-2010s). Background on the whole study: In model experiments, roughly one uniquely barcoded TCR beta cDNA molecule per two T cells was captured by template switching. Using deep sequencing normalized with unique cDNA molecular identifiers, the study measured how TCR beta repertoire diversity changes with age. Four age groups were formed from the donors: young (average about 15 years), middle-aged (around 41), aged (about 62) and long-lived (about 80). To avoid experimental bias, donors of different ages were distributed randomly across sequencing lanes. Two additional independent replicas of 1 million unique cDNA reads from the same blood draw were analyzed for two donors (one aged 18 to 30 and one aged 80 or older). Paper-wide results and their limitations: Since profiling was done on bulk unsorted PBMCs, naive and antigen-experienced compartments could not be conclusively compared. Donor CMV infection status was unknown, potentially confounding age-related changes in expanded clonotypes. Estimates of total diversity based on one million sequenced T cells were considered lower bounds and underestimates. Compared with the aged group, the long-lived group had more naive CD4+ T cells, fewer expanded clones and increased TCR diversity, suggesting age selection. Observed TCR beta diversity per million T cells fell roughly linearly with age, and a significant reduction was already apparent by age approximately 40. There was a strong correlation between observed TCR beta diversity and the percentage of naive T cells measured by flow cytometry.

The CDR3 sequence holds 16 residues, the cysteine and phenylalanine included. Of all the DNA, just the CDR3 is kept, 48 bases in frame from base 1. V is pared back by 5 bases and J by 9 bases, with 27 bases lying between the germline termini. CDR1 SGHRS and CDR2 YFSETQ were looked up in the germline V gene. In this sample, this clonotype turned up a few times. Which antigen it targets is not known. No qualities accompany the bases; no much larger clone lies one base away. Libraries were made using 5' RACE. Sequencing used an Illumina HiSeq 2500. A second PCR of about 6 to 11 cycles was performed with a sample-barcoded 5' primer and a J-beta primer mix. A template-switch 5' adaptor carrying 12 random nucleotides introduced a unique molecular identifier onto each TCR beta cDNA molecule. Each sample yielded at least 3 million CDR3-containing paired-end reads. The Mint cDNA synthesis kit, primed by a TRBC-specific oligonucleotide, was used to synthesize first-strand cDNA from all RNA. Following uracil-DNA glycosylase treatment, all cDNA underwent a first 18-cycle PCR with the universal primers M1SS and BC2_uni_R. The authors' pipeline ran thus. Normalization of each sample was performed by random selection of 1 million high-quality reads, each carrying a distinct molecular identifier. Reads with shared molecular identifiers were discarded instead of being binned into consensus sequences. MiTCR, set to a Q25 quality threshold and the strictest error-elimination algorithm, was used for CDR3 identification, clonotype clustering and error correction. Lower-bound total TCR beta diversity was estimated with a nonparametric unseen species model using Euler transformation. Starting from the raw public reads, TCRdb applied fastp trimming at Q25, assembled clones with MiXCR and retained in-frame beta chains. Entries are consolidated by CDR3 protein sequence, retaining the most common genes and DNA. These V and J calls originate from TCRdb's pipeline instead of the authors' own analysis. Recorded for this sample are about 1,600,000 distinct CDR3 sequences; 35% to 45% of them occurred a single time. The ten largest clonotypes hold roughly 8.2% of the sample.

The roughly 39 donors, aged about 6 to 95 years, were systemically healthy Caucasian individuals from Russia. Around 9.8 milliliters of peripheral blood were collected from each donor into EDTA-treated Vacutainer tubes. PBMCs were isolated by Ficoll-Paque density-gradient centrifugation, with at least 6 million obtained per sample. Total RNA, at least 6 micrograms per sample, was extracted from PBMCs with Trizol reagent. For every donor, flow cytometry on a PBMC aliquot measured the percentage of naive CD45RAhigh/CD27high T cells. Sequenced material: blood. The chain uses TRBV5-1 and TRBJ2-7, and perhaps TRBD1 as D gene, on 6 matching bases. The TCR comes from a young woman in good health. The CDR3 region reads CASSPLDAEPRGGQYF. The nucleotides are TGCGCCAGCAGTCCCCTTGATGCGGAGCCCAGGGGTGGGCAGTACTTC.